This T cell receptor (beta chain) was recovered during a study of blood T cell repertoires in COVID-19. Background on the study: COVID-19 samples collected from the United States, Italy and Spain covered acute and convalescent phases.

CDR1 and CDR2 (germline): SGHTA, FQGNSA. Trimming shortened V by 3 bases and J by 3 bases, and 6 bases separated the two germline ends. The CDR3 has 12 amino acids. Profiling relied on immunoSEQ multiplex PCR, and the TCRdb table lists in-frame clones only, not all of them. The sample carries around 250,000 clones, approximately 87% recorded once. Sequencing was carried out using peripheral blood. This chain links TRBV7-2 with TRBJ2-7, with D hard to call. The clonotype was recovered from a man in his 60s who had recovered from COVID-19. This chain's CDR3 is CASSFPGYEQYF. The CDR3 nucleotides read TGTGCCAGCAGCTTTCCAGGCTACGAGCAGTACTTC.